These T cell receptor beta chains were read from a single sample in a study of blood T cell repertoires in COVID-19. Produced via immunoSEQ multiplex PCR; TCRdb's table is partial and in-frame only. The sample carries roughly 250,000 clones, about 83% recorded once. Input material: peripheral blood. All receptors derive from a woman aged 45-59 years with acute or convalescent COVID-19. Both conserved end residues are trimmed from each CDR3. Each record gives: V gene, J gene, CDR3 protein.

V gene: TRBV7-9; J gene: TRBJ1-2; CDR3 protein: ASTPQGQKGGYT
V gene: TRBV5-4; J gene: TRBJ1-4; CDR3 protein: ASSLAGTANEKLF
V gene: TRBV3-1/TRBV3-2; J gene: TRBJ2-7; CDR3 protein: ASSQHYEQY
V gene: TRBV24-1; J gene: TRBJ2-1; CDR3 protein: ATSDIDGYNEQF
V gene: TRBV15; J gene: TRBJ2-2; CDR3 protein: ATSRDWGRGQGSTGELF
V gene: TRBV4-1; J gene: TRBJ2-3; CDR3 protein: ASSQDGFGQGPDTQY
V gene: TRBV2; J gene: TRBJ1-2; CDR3 protein: AIPWDRGLGYT
V gene: TRBV2; J gene: TRBJ2-1; CDR3 protein: ASSDNGGADNEQF
V gene: TRBV5-1; J gene: TRBJ2-7; CDR3 protein: ASSLVTGGTHEQY
V gene: TRBV5-1; J gene: TRBJ2-5; CDR3 protein: ASSPGGETQY
V gene: TRBV28; J gene: TRBJ2-7; CDR3 protein: ASRLGTGGLYEQY
V gene: TRBV12-3/TRBV12-4; J gene: TRBJ2-7; CDR3 protein: ASTSGRGYEQY
V gene: TRBV24-1; J gene: TRBJ1-3; CDR3 protein: ATSELHSGNTIY
V gene: TRBV7-9; J gene: TRBJ2-2; CDR3 protein: ASSLAGVTNTGELF
V gene: TRBV20-1; J gene: TRBJ1-1; CDR3 protein: SASRNTEAF
V gene: TRBV4-1; J gene: TRBJ1-2; CDR3 protein: ASSHTTGLYGYT